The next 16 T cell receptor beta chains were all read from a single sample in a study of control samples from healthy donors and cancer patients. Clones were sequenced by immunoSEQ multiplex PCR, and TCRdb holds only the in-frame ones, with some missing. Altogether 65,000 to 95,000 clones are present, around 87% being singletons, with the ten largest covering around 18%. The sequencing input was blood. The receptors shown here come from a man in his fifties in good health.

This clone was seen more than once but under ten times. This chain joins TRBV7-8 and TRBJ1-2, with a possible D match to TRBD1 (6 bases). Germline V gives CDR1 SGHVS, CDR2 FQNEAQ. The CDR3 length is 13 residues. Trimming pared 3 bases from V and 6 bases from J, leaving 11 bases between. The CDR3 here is CASSFGGKHGYTF. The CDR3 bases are TGTGCCAGCAGCTTCGGGGGCAAACATGGCTACACCTTC.

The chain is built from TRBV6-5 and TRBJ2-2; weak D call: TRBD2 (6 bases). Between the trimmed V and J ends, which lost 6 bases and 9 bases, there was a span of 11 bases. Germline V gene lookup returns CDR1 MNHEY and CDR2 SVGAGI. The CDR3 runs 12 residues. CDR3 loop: CASSNLARELFF. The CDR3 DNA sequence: TGTGCCAGCAGCAACCTAGCGAGGGAGCTGTTTTTT.

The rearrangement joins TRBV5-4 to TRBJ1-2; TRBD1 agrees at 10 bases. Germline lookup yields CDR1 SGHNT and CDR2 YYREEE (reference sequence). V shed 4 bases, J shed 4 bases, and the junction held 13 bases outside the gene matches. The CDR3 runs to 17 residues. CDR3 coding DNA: TGTGCCAGCAGCGGATCTGGGACAGGGGTCGAGGGCTATGGCTACACCTTC. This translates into CASSGSGTGVEGYGYTF.

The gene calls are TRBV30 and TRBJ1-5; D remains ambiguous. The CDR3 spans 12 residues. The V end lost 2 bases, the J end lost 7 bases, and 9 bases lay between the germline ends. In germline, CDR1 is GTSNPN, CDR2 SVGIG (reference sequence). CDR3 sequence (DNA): TGTGCCTGGAGTCGGTATAACCAGCCCCAGCATTTT. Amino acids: CAWSRYNQPQHF.

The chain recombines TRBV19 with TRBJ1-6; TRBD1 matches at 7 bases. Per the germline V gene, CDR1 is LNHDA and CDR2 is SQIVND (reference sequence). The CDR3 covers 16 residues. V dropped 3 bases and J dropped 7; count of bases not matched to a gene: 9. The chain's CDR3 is CASSIQTGLGNSPLHF. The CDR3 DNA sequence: TGTGCCAGTAGTATCCAGACAGGGCTTGGGAATTCACCCCTCCACTTT.

The CDR3 DNA reads TGTGCCAGTAGTGAACTAGCGGGAGGGCCCGGTGAGCAGTTCTTC. Protein: CASSELAGGPGEQFF. The chain uses TRBV19 and TRBJ2-1, with 13 bases identical to TRBD2. V dropped 5 bases and J dropped 9; count of bases not matched to a gene: 7. Germline values: CDR1 LNHDA, CDR2 SQIVND (reference sequence). The CDR3 has 15 amino acids.

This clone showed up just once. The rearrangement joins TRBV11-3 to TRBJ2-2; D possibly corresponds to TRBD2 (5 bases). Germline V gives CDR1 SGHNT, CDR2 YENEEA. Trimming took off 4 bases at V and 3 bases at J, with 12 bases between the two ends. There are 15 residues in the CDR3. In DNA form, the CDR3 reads TGTGCCAGCAGCTACAGCGGCAGAGACACCGGGGAGCTGTTTTTT. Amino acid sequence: CASSYSGRDTGELFF.

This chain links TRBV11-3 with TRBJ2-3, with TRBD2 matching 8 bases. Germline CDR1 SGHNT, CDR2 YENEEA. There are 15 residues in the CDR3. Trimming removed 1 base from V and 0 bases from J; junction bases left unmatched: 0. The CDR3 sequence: CASSLGTSSTDTQYF. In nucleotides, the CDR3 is TGTGCCAGCAGCTTAGGGACTAGCAGCACAGATACGCAGTATTTT.

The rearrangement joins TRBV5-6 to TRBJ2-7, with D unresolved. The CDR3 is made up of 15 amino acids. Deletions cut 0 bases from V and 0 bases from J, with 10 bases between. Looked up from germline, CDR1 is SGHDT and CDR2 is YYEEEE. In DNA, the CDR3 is TGTGCCAGCAGCTTGGCCACGGCCAGCTCCTACGAGCAGTACTTC. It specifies CASSLATASSYEQYF.

The CDR3 reads CASSVFRQGDQPQHF. CDR3 coding DNA: TGTGCCAGTAGTGTTTTCAGACAGGGCGATCAGCCCCAGCATTTT. The genes are TRBV19 and TRBJ1-5, with 7 bases matching TRBD1. CDR1 and CDR2 from the germline V gene are LNHDA and SQIVND (reference sequence). Trimming removed 5 bases from V and 5 bases from J; junction bases left unmatched: 9. This CDR3 region has 15 residues.

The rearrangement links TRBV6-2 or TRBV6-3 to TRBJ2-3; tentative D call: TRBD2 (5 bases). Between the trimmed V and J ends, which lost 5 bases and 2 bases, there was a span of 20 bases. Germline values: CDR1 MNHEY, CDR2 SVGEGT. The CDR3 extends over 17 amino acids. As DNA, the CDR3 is TGTGCCAGCAGTCACATAAACAGCGGATATCCCACAGATACGCAGTATTTT. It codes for CASSHINSGYPTDTQYF.

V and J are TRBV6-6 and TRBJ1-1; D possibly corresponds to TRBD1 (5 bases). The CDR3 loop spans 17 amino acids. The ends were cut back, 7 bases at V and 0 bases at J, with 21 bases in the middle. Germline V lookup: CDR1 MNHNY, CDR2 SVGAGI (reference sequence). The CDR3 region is CASTRKGRQTMNTEAFF. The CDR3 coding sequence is TGTGCCAGCACTCGAAAGGGACGACAGACGATGAACACTGAAGCTTTCTTT.

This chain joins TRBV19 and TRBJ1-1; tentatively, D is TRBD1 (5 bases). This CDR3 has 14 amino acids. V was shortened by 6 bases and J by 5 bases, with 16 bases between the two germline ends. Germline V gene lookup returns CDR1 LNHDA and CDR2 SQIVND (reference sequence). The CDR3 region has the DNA TGTGCCAGTAGCATTAAAATGAGGGGTACTGAAGCTTTCTTT. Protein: CASSIKMRGTEAFF.

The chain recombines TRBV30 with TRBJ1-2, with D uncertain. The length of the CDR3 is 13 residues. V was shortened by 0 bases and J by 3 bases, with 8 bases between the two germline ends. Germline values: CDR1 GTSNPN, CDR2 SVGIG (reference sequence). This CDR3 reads CAWSVQAHYGYTF. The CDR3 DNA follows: TGTGCCTGGAGTGTGCAGGCGCACTATGGCTACACCTTC.

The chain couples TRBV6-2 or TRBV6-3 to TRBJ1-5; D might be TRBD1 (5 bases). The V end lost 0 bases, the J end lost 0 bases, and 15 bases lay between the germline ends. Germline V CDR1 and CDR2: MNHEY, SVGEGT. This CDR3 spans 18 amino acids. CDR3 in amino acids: CASSYSKGLGYSNQPQHF. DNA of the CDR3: TGTGCCAGCAGTTACTCGAAGGGGTTGGGATATAGCAATCAGCCCCAGCATTTT.

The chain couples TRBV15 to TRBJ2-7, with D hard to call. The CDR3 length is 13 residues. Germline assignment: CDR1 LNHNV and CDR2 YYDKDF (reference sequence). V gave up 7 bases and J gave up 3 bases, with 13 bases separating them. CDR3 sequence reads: CATTSVPGYEQYF. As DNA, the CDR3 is TGTGCCACCACGTCCGTGCCGGGCTACGAGCAGTACTTC.